The 21 T cell receptor beta chains below were found in one sample sequenced in a study of cytomegalovirus exposure and HLA in healthy donors. The PCR ran on 60 Vbeta and 13 Jbeta primers. The repertoire was sequenced with immunoSEQ multiplex PCR; TCRdb's copy has only in-frame clones and lacks some. The sample contains more than 95,000 clones, 79% of which appear only once. The sample consisted of PBMCs. Receptor source: a man aged 25 to 40 in good health and CMV-seropositive.

CDR3 in DNA: TGTGCCATCAGTGAGTCTTTCGGGGGGGCCTCTTACGAGCAGTACTTC. Its protein product is CAISESFGGASYEQYF. The chain uses TRBV10-3 and TRBJ2-7; 8 bases line up with TRBD2. Germline V lookup: CDR1 ENHRY, CDR2 SYGVKD. The V and J ends lost 0 bases and 4 bases, in that order; junction bases with no gene match: 8. This CDR3 comprises 16 residues.

This clone was detected a few times. The chain uses TRBV21-1 and TRBJ1-2; TRBD1 is the table's D call, not checked against the DNA. TRBV21-1 is an annotated pseudogene. This CDR3 has 11 residues. The CDR3 sequence: CASSKDSGYTF. CDR3 DNA: TGTGCCAGCAGCAAAGACAGTGGCTACACCTTC.

V gene TRBV15 combines with J gene TRBJ1-1, with D possibly TRBD1 on 5 matching bases. The germline V gene encodes CDR1 LNHNV and CDR2 YYDKDF (reference sequence). Trimming removed 0 bases at V and 10 bases at J, with 12 bases between. The CDR3 totals 13 residues. CDR3 protein: CATSRDSGGRAFF. The DNA of the CDR3 is TGTGCCACCAGCAGAGATTCGGGGGGTAGAGCTTTCTTT.

This clone is a singleton in its sample. V and J are TRBV5-6 and TRBJ2-7, with 7 positions matching TRBD1. From germline, CDR1 is SGHDT and CDR2 YYEEEE. CDR3 length equals 13 residues. The junction had 1 base not matched to a gene; V was cut back by 0 bases and J by 4 bases. CDR3 protein: CASSLDRGYEQYF. The CDR3 nucleotides read TGTGCCAGCAGCTTGGACAGGGGTTACGAGCAGTACTTC.

This sequence joins TRBV10-3 and TRBJ1-2; 11 bases match TRBD1. With V trimmed by 4 bases and J by 5 bases, 3 bases remained unmatched. Germline CDR1 reads ENHRY; CDR2 reads SYGVKD. The CDR3 spans 14 residues. DNA for the CDR3: TGTGCCATCAGTGGGGACAGGGGGGAATATGGCTACACCTTC. This codes for CAISGDRGEYGYTF.

The V and J genes are TRBV5-5 and TRBJ2-5, with TRBD1 identical over 9 bases. The CDR3 sequence is 14 residues long. V shed 4 bases and J 5 bases; nucleotides not matched to a gene: 6. Per germline, CDR1 SGHKS and CDR2 YYEKEE (reference sequence). As DNA, the CDR3 is TGTGCCAGCAGCGCCCGGACAGGGGAGGAGACCCAGTACTTC. Its translation: CASSARTGEETQYF.

In this sample, this clone turned up a few times. The chain uses TRBV6-6 and TRBJ1-2, with TRBD1 matching 8 bases. CDR1 and CDR2 (germline): MNHNY, SVGAGI (reference sequence). The CDR3 runs 13 residues. The V and J ends lost 5 bases and 6 bases, in that order; junction bases with no gene match: 5. The CDR3 sequence is CASSGQGWDGYTF. DNA of the CDR3: TGTGCCAGCAGTGGACAGGGATGGGATGGCTACACCTTC.

The chain uses TRBV29-1 and TRBJ2-3; TRBD2 aligns across 12 bases. The CDR3 is made up of 15 amino acids. Per germline, CDR1 SQVTM and CDR2 ANQGSEA. V gave up 3 bases and J gave up 3 bases; unmatched junction bases: 4. In nucleotides, the CDR3 is TGCAGCGTTGATGGACTAGCGGGACAAACAGATACGCAGTATTTT. It specifies CSVDGLAGQTDTQYF.

The chain recombines TRBV5-1 with TRBJ2-7; 8 bases line up with TRBD2. The CDR3 is made up of 14 amino acids. The germline gives CDR1 SGHRS, CDR2 YFSETQ. V lost 2 bases to trimming and J lost 2 bases; unmatched junction nucleotides: 3. CDR3 loop: CASSLRGGTYEQYF. The CDR3 nucleotides read TGCGCCAGCAGCTTACGGGGGGGAACCTACGAGCAGTACTTC.

This sequence joins TRBV2 and TRBJ2-7; D ambiguous. The V and J ends lost 8 bases and 2 bases respectively, with 19 bases between them. Germline lookup yields CDR1 SNHLY and CDR2 FYNNEI. The CDR3 covers 15 residues. The CDR3 is CASVPTVPEPYEQYF. In nucleotides, the CDR3 is TGTGCCAGCGTCCCCACAGTCCCCGAACCCTACGAGCAGTACTTC.

The V and J genes are TRBV10-3 and TRBJ1-1; possible D gene TRBD1, 6 bases. V was cut by 7 bases and J by 3 bases, with 18 bases left in between. This CDR3 is 15 amino acids long. Per the germline V gene, CDR1 is ENHRY and CDR2 is SYGVKD. The CDR3: CAIKDSIGIDTEAFF. CDR3 DNA sequence: TGTGCCATCAAGGACAGCATTGGAATCGACACTGAAGCTTTCTTT.

The chain uses TRBV2 and TRBJ1-3; D possibly corresponds to TRBD1 (5 bases). The germline CDR1 and CDR2 sequences are SNHLY and FYNNEI. The CDR3 has 15 residues. Trimming pared 6 bases from V and 0 bases from J, leaving 12 bases between. CDR3 amino acids: CASRAPDSSGNTIYF. Here the CDR3 DNA reads TGTGCCAGCAGGGCTCCTGACAGCTCTGGAAACACCATATATTTT.

The V and J genes are TRBV5-1 and TRBJ2-1; D is ambiguous. CDR3 length: 13 amino acids. V lost 0 bases to trimming and J lost 7 bases, with 8 bases between them. Germline CDR1 and CDR2: SGHRS and YFSETQ. CDR3 in amino acids: CASSLDPLNEQFF. The CDR3 DNA follows: TGCGCCAGCAGCTTGGATCCTTTAAATGAGCAGTTCTTC.

V is TRBV16 and J is TRBJ2-1; D not resolved. Germline V gives CDR1 KGHSY, CDR2 FQNENV. This CDR3 is 15 amino acids long. Trimming cost V 0 bases and J 6 bases, with 12 bases left between them. Here the CDR3 reads CASSQSVGSSNEQFF. As DNA, the CDR3 is TGTGCCAGCAGCCAATCGGTCGGTAGCAGCAATGAGCAGTTCTTC.

The chain carries TRBV30 and TRBJ2-5; 14 nucleotides agree with TRBD2. Germline CDR1 reads GTSNPN; CDR2 reads SVGIG (reference sequence). The CDR3 extends over 15 amino acids. V was pared by 2 bases and J by 5 bases, with 4 bases of the junction left unmatched. This CDR3 reads CAWSPGTSGSETQYF. The DNA of the CDR3 is TGTGCCTGGAGTCCAGGGACTAGCGGGAGTGAGACCCAGTACTTC. The complete variable domain, with remaining parts taken from reference TRBV30 and TRBJ2-5, reads SQTIHQWPATLVQPVGSPLSLECTVEGTSNPNLYWYRQAAGRGLQLLFYSVGIGQISSEVPQNLSASRPQDRQFILSSKKLLLSDSGFYLCAWSPGTSGSETQYFGPGTRLLVL.

This clone showed up just a few times. This chain links TRBV4-2 with TRBJ2-2; a weak D match, TRBD2 (5 bases). This CDR3 has 16 amino acids. Deletions cut 0 bases from V and 1 base from J, with 9 bases between. Per the germline V gene, CDR1 is LGHNA and CDR2 is YNFKEQ. The CDR3 bases are TGTGCCAGCAGCCAAGACGGTCGGGGGAACACCGGGGAGCTGTTTTTT. It codes for CASSQDGRGNTGELFF.

The CDR3 region is CASSNPGTGAIEQYF. The CDR3 DNA is TGTGCCAGCAGCAATCCCGGGACAGGGGCAATCGAGCAGTACTTC. The chain uses TRBV7-9 and TRBJ2-7; 10 bases line up with TRBD1. The CDR3 consists of 15 residues. Trimming cost V 5 bases and J 6 bases; bases outside gene matches: 10. Per the germline V gene, CDR1 is SEHNR and CDR2 is FQNEAQ (reference sequence).

The J gene is TRBJ2-7, the V gene TRBV2; 8 nucleotides match TRBD1. The CDR3 has 17 amino acids. Germline V lookup: CDR1 SNHLY, CDR2 FYNNEI. V shed 5 bases and J 5 bases; nucleotides not matched to a gene: 17. The CDR3 DNA reads as TGTGCCAGCAGTTTCCATCTATTACCTGGACAGGGTGACGAGCAGTACTTC. As protein: CASSFHLLPGQGDEQYF.

This chain joins TRBV5-4 and TRBJ2-2; D perhaps matches TRBD1 (6 bases). V shed 0 bases and J shed 2 bases, with 17 bases lying between them. Germline assignment: CDR1 SGHNT and CDR2 YYREEE (reference sequence). The CDR3 is 18 residues long. The DNA of the CDR3 is TGTGCCAGCAGCTTGGGGGCAGGGGAAAGGTATAACACCGGGGAGCTGTTTTTT. This codes for CASSLGAGERYNTGELFF. Full variable domain (missing parts from reference TRBV5-4 and TRBJ2-2): ETGVTQSPTHLIKTRGQQVTLRCSSQSGHNTVSWYQQALGQGPQFIFQYYREEENGRGNFPPRFSGLQFPNYSSELNVNALELDDSALYLCASSLGAGERYNTGELFFGEGSRLTVL.

The J gene is TRBJ2-3, the V gene TRBV9, with a weak D call TRBD2 (6 bases). CDR3 length: 15 residues. V was trimmed by 8 bases and J by 3 bases, leaving 19 bases between them. Germline CDR1 reads SGDLS; CDR2 reads YYNGEE. CDR3 sequence (DNA): TGTGCCAGTTCAATAACCCGGGGGATAACAGATACGCAGTATTTT. Protein sequence: CASSITRGITDTQYF. The full variable domain, with the rest looked up from reference TRBV9 and TRBJ2-3, is DSGVTQTPKHLITATGQRVTLRCSPRSGDLSVYWYQQSLDQGLQFLIQYYNGEERAKGNILERFSAQQFPDLHSELNLSSLELGDSALYFCASSITRGITDTQYFGPGTRLTVL.

The V gene is TRBV7-2, the J gene TRBJ2-3; TRBD2 aligns across 9 bases. V shed 3 bases and J 2 bases; nucleotides not matched to a gene: 6. CDR3 length: 16 residues. Germline values: CDR1 SGHTA, CDR2 FQGNSA. The DNA for the CDR3 is TGTGCCAGCAGCTTGGGACTAGCAAGAGTCACAGATACGCAGTATTTT. It specifies CASSLGLARVTDTQYF.